The sequence of this T cell receptor beta chain was determined in a study of T cell responses to AZD1222 COVID-19 vaccine (dated by TCRdb to about 2021). Background for the entire study: AZD1222 recipients given second doses at about 4 weeks or at about 12 weeks were pooled, since spike-specific TCR depth and breadth were not found to differ between the two schedules. Enrollment into the trials was organized by age into subgroups of 18-55, 56-69 and 70-plus years, and those subgroups contained around 150, 28 and 57 TCR-sequenced participants, respectively. TCR sequencing was performed for about 250 trial participants, of whom 200 to 210 were given two doses of AZD1222 and around 25 were given two doses of MenACWY control vaccine.

V and J are truncated by 0 bases and 7 bases respectively, leaving an intervening sequence of 13 bases. Reading from cysteine to phenylalanine, the CDR3 counts 14 amino acids. Only the CDR3 DNA is retained, 42 bases long and in frame from the first base. The germline V gene (reference sequence) specifies LGHDT as CDR1 and YNNKEL as CDR2. This clone was recorded only once. Its specific antigen is unknown. No base qualities exist here, and no much larger clone lies one base off it. The CDR3 regions of human TCRbeta chains were subjected to immunosequencing. The study's processing was this. TCRs in the repertoires were compared against a reference library of SARS-CoV-2-specific TCRs that had been generated with the MIRA antigen-specificity platform. Breadth was defined as the fraction of unique TCRs that were SARS-CoV-2-associated. Depth was defined as the fraction of total T cells that were SARS-CoV-2-associated. Using the MIRA data, each spike-specific TCR was mapped to the spike region that the TCR reacts to and placed in a CD4 or CD8 class. Log10-transformed breadth and depth values were compared by one-way ANOVA with Sidak's multiple comparisons tests. Here the immuneACCESS table is served through TCRdb, limited to in-frame sequences with V and J called. Missing clones are a known gap in these copies; in checked studies unresolved V genes cover under half, and the rest lacks a known reason. From that table come the V and J calls and clone size; the DNA was used to work out D and trimming. The sample table lists about 120,000 clones, 87% of them with a count of one. Clones ranked in the top ten supply 10% to 15% of the sample.

What the authors observed across the whole study: Because no day 14 peak-response samples were available, the repertoires could be characterized only after the peak T cell response. Conclusions about previously exposed vaccinees are limited, since just five or six AZD1222 recipients were seropositive for SARS-CoV-2 at baseline. In the small 56-69-year group, the increase in depth fell short of significance, most likely because of low power. CD4 TCRs associated with the vaccine covered the entire spike protein, and the dominant responses were in regions 160-218 and 743-854. Spike-specific TCR breadth and depth rose significantly after two AZD1222 doses compared with day 0 and with MenACWY recipients. Most participants were white British and females outnumbered males, and the authors suggested that clonal diversity may have been underestimated. Epitopes outside the regions mutated in the B.1.351 and B.1.1.7 variants were reportedly recognized by nearly half of the unique spike-specific TCRs.

The sample's time point, from its label and the paper: baseline before first vaccination. Vaccinee samples came from UK trials COV001 and COV002, including a single-blind randomized controlled phase 2/3 trial of AZD1222 (ChAdOx1 nCoV-19) in healthy adults. For TCRbeta chain sequencing, PBMC samples were collected from trial participants at day 0 and at day 28 after the second dose. The sequence links TRBV3-1 (or the pseudogene TRBV3-2) to TRBJ2-7; the D match is possibly TRBD1 or TRBD2, with 6 bases aligned in each. The sequence was collected from an adult in good health. Here the sequenced sample was peripheral blood, taken on day 0 of AZD1222 vaccination. Here is the DNA: TGTGCCAGCAGCCAAGATTCGGGGGCTGAAGAGCAGTACTTC. Its coded protein is CASSQDSGAEEQYF.